These T cell receptor beta chains were read from a single sample in a study of cytomegalovirus exposure and HLA in healthy donors. Assay: immunoSEQ multiplex PCR; the TCRdb copy retains only in-frame clones and omits some. The sample comprises roughly 58,000 clones, around 83% of which are singletons, and 1.5% to 2% rests with the top ten. The sequencing input was PBMCs. Receptors originate from a human donor in good health. Each CDR3 is given with its conserved first and last residue. D genes are given only for firm matches. The size entry is marked missing in some rows and otherwise reads once, few, many or a size class.

abundance	v_gene	d_gene	j_gene	CDR3nt	CDR3aa
NA	TRBV7-8	TRBD2	TRBJ2-7	TGTGCCAGCAGCTTGACTAGCGGGAGTCCCCAATCCTACGAGCAGTACTTC	CASSLTSGSPQSYEQYF
few	TRBV7-2	TRBD2	TRBJ2-3	TGTGCCAGCAGCTGGGGACTAGCGGGAGATACGCAGTATTTT	CASSWGLAGDTQYF
NA	TRBV18	NA	TRBJ1-5	TGTGCCAGCTCACCCGACAGAAACAATCAGCCCCAGCATTTT	CASSPDRNNQPQHF
NA	TRBV4-2	NA	TRBJ1-4	TGTGCCAGCAGCCAAGAACGTTGGGGCGAGGGGGTTAATGAAAAACTGTTTTTT	CASSQERWGEGVNEKLFF
medium-sized	TRBV6-1	TRBD1	TRBJ2-7	TGTGCCAGCTTCTCCCCCGGGACAGAATTCTACGAGCAGTACTTC	CASFSPGTEFYEQYF
NA	TRBV5-1	TRBD2	TRBJ2-3	TGCGCCAGCAGCTTGGCGGCTAGCGGGGGTACAGATACGCAGTATTTT	CASSLAASGGTDTQYF
NA	TRBV6-1	NA	TRBJ2-7	TGTGCCAGCAGTTCCCACTCATTTTACGAGCAGTACTTC	CASSSHSFYEQYF
NA	TRBV2	TRBD1	TRBJ1-2	TGTGCCAGCACTCTAGATGGACAGGGGAGGGTTGGCTACACCTTC	CASTLDGQGRVGYTF
NA	TRBV7-9	NA	TRBJ2-2	TGTGCCAGCAGCACAGATTCGAACACCGGGGAGCTGTTTTTT	CASSTDSNTGELFF
NA	TRBV7-2	NA	TRBJ1-2	TGTGCCAGCAGCCAGGACAGCCCCTATGGCTACACCTTC	CASSQDSPYGYTF
NA	TRBV7-8	NA	TRBJ1-6	TGTGCCAGCAGCTTACTGGGAAGAGACAGTACTTCACCCCTCCACTTT	CASSLLGRDSTSPLHF
NA	TRBV10-3	TRBD1	TRBJ1-1	TGTGCCATCAGTGAGTTCACAGGGGGCGGCGGCACTGAAGCTTTCTTT	CAISEFTGGGGTEAFF
NA	TRBV6-1	NA	TRBJ1-4	TGTGCCAGCAGTGCCCTTTATGAAAAACTGTTTTTT	CASSALYEKLFF
NA	TRBV2	NA	TRBJ1-5	TGTGCCAGCGCAGGGCACAATCAGCCCCAGCATTTT	CASAGHNQPQHF
NA	TRBV5-1	NA	TRBJ1-1	TGCGCCAGCAGCTTCAGGGTTGAGGACACTGAAGCTTTCTTT	CASSFRVEDTEAFF
NA	TRBV5-5	NA	TRBJ1-4	TGTGCCAGCAGCTTGGCCAGGGCAACTAATGAAAAACTGTTTTTT	CASSLARATNEKLFF
NA	TRBV7-2	TRBD1	TRBJ1-1	TGTGCCAGCAGCTTGCCCCGGGACAGGGGAGGAACTTCAAACACTGAAGCTTTCTTT	CASSLPRDRGGTSNTEAFF
few	TRBV21-1	NA	TRBJ2-3	TGTGCCAGCAGCAAAGGGACACGGACCCCAAACCCAACAGATACGCAGTATTTT	CASSKGTRTPNPTDTQYF
NA	TRBV25-1	NA	TRBJ2-2	TGTGCCAGCACCCAGCAGGGGAGCACCGGGGAGCTGTTTTTT	CASTQQGSTGELFF
NA	TRBV15	NA	TRBJ2-7	TGTGCCACCAGCAGAGTTGCGTCCTCCTACGAGCAGTACTTC	CATSRVASSYEQYF
NA	TRBV11-2	NA	TRBJ2-1	TGTGCCAGCAGCCCGCCCGGGGGAAGGGGCAATGAGCAGTTCTTC	CASSPPGGRGNEQFF
NA	TRBV9	NA	TRBJ1-1	TGTGCCAGCAGCGTAGACGCCAGGGCGAACACTGAAGCTTTCTTT	CASSVDARANTEAFF
NA	TRBV7-2	TRBD2	TRBJ2-7	TGTGCCAGCAGGCTAGCTAGCGGCTACGAGCAGTACTTC	CASRLASGYEQYF
few	TRBV19	NA	TRBJ1-2	TGTGCCAGTAGTCCTGCGGGGAGATATGGCTACACCTTC	CASSPAGRYGYTF
NA	TRBV30	NA	TRBJ2-7	TGTGCCTGGAGTGTGGACAGCAGCTCCTACGAGCAGTACTTC	CAWSVDSSSYEQYF
few	TRBV2	NA	TRBJ1-5	TGTGCCAGCAGTGAAGACACGAACAGGCGCCTCTATAGCAATCAGCCCCAGCATTTT	CASSEDTNRRLYSNQPQHF
NA	TRBV4-3	NA	TRBJ2-1	TGCGCCAGCAGCCAAGGGGATCTTAGCGGAACCTACAATGAGCAGTTCTTC	CASSQGDLSGTYNEQFF
NA	TRBV19	NA	TRBJ1-5	TGTGCCAGTAGTTCGAGGAGGAATCAGCCCCAGCATTTT	CASSSRRNQPQHF
NA	TRBV2	NA	TRBJ1-1	TGTGCCAGCAGTGAGGGGGGGGCGTGTGAAGCTTTCTTT	CASSEGGACEAFF
NA	TRBV6-5	NA	TRBJ1-5	TGTGCCAGCAGGCGCTCGGTCATAGGCAATCAGCCCCAGCATTTT	CASRRSVIGNQPQHF
NA	TRBV29-1	NA	TRBJ1-1	TGCAGCGGAATTGGACAGTTGAACACTGAAGCTTTCTTT	CSGIGQLNTEAFF
NA	TRBV27	TRBD2	TRBJ2-7	TGTGCCAGCAGCCCTCTCCCCGGGACTAGCGGGAGCTACGAGCAGTACTTC	CASSPLPGTSGSYEQYF
NA	TRBV6-6	NA	TRBJ1-1	TGTGCCAGCAGACAGGCAAATCTGAACACTGAAGCTTTCTTT	CASRQANLNTEAFF
NA	TRBV29-1	NA	TRBJ2-1	TGCAGCGTTGAAAGTTTGGCGGGATTAGCCAGCTCCTACAATGAGCAGTTCTTC	CSVESLAGLASSYNEQFF
once	TRBV30	TRBD2	TRBJ2-7	TGTGCCTGGAGTAAGGGAGGAGGACTAGCGGGGTACGAGCAGTACTTC	CAWSKGGGLAGYEQYF
few	TRBV6-5	NA	TRBJ2-7	TGTGCCACCGGAGACAGGCGCGAGCAGTACTTC	CATGDRREQYF
once	TRBV10-3	TRBD1	TRBJ2-1	TGTGCCATCAGTGCGGACAGGGTGTCCTACAATGAGCAGTTCTTC	CAISADRVSYNEQFF
NA	TRBV29-1	NA	TRBJ2-1	TGCAGCGTTGAACAGACTTACAATGAGCAGTTCTTC	CSVEQTYNEQFF
NA	TRBV6-5	NA	TRBJ2-7	TGTGCCAGCAGTTCCCTTCCGACTCTCTCCTACGAGCAGTACTTC	CASSSLPTLSYEQYF
NA	TRBV4-1	TRBD2	TRBJ2-7	TGCGCCAGCAGCCAGTTACTAGCGGGAGTTCGCTACGAGCAGTACTTC	CASSQLLAGVRYEQYF
NA	TRBV19	TRBD2	TRBJ2-5	TGTGCCAGTAGTATAGGCGGGACTAGCGGAAAAGAGACCCAGTACTTC	CASSIGGTSGKETQYF
NA	TRBV7-2	NA	TRBJ2-2	TGTGCCAGCAGCCCTGTCCGAGTCGGGGAGCTGTTTTTT	CASSPVRVGELFF
NA	TRBV15	NA	TRBJ2-3	TGTGCCACCAGCACCGTACAGGGTACGCAGTATTTT	CATSTVQGTQYF
NA	TRBV27	TRBD1	TRBJ1-2	TGTGCCAGCAGACCCGACAGGGGCCCTTGGTATGGCTACACCTTC	CASRPDRGPWYGYTF
few	TRBV7-9	TRBD1	TRBJ1-2	TGTGCCACCATACCGGGACAGGGGGACTATGGCTACACCTTC	CATIPGQGDYGYTF
NA	TRBV6-5	TRBD1	TRBJ2-5	TGTGCCAGCAGTTGGACAGGGAGGTCAGAGACCCAGTACTTC	CASSWTGRSETQYF
NA	TRBV23-1	NA	TRBJ2-7	TGCGCCAGCAGTCAATCGTGGTACGGTTCCTACGAGCAGTACTTC	CASSQSWYGSYEQYF
NA	TRBV30	TRBD1	TRBJ2-3	TGTGCCTGGAGTCTACAGGGGGATAGCACAGATACGCAGTATTTT	CAWSLQGDSTDTQYF
NA	TRBV19	TRBD1	TRBJ2-7	TGTGCCAGTACCACGACAGGGAGCTCCTACGAGCAGTACTTC	CASTTTGSSYEQYF
NA	TRBV27	TRBD1	TRBJ2-2	TGTGCCAGCAGTTGGGGGACAGGGCCACTCACCGGGGAGCTGTTTTTT	CASSWGTGPLTGELFF
once	TRBV10-1	NA	TRBJ2-7	TGCGCCAGCAGAGAACAGCTACGGTTCACCTACGAGCAGTACTTC	CASREQLRFTYEQYF